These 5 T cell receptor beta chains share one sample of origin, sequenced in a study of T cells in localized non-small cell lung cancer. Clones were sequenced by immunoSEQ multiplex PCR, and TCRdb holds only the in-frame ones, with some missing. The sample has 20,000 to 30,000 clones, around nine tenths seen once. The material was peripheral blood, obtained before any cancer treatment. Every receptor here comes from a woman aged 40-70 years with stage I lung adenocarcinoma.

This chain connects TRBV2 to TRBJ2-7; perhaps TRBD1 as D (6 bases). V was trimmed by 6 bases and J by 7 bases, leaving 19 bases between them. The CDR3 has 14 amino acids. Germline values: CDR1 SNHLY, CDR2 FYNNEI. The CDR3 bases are TGTGCCAGCAGCGACAGGATCTGGGATGGGGAGCAGTACTTC. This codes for CASSDRIWDGEQYF.

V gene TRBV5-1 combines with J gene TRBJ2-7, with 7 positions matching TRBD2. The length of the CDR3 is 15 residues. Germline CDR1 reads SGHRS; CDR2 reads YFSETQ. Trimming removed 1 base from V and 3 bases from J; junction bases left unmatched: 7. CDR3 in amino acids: CASSLWGRAFYEQYF. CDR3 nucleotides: TGCGCCAGCAGCTTGTGGGGGAGGGCCTTCTACGAGCAGTACTTC.

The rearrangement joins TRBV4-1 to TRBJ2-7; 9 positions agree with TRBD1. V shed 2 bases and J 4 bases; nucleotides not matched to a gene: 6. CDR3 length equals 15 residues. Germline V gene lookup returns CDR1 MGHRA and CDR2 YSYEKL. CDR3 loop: CASSQSTGTGYEQYF. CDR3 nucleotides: TGCGCCAGCAGCCAAAGTACCGGGACAGGGTACGAGCAGTACTTC.

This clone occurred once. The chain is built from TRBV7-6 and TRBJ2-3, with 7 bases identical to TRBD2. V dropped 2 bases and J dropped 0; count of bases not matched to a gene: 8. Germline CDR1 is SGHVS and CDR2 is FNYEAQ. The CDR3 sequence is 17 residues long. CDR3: CASSLKDQRGSTDTQYF. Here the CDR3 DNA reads TGTGCCAGCAGCTTAAAGGACCAGCGGGGTAGCACAGATACGCAGTATTTT. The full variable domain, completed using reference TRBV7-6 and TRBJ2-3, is GAGVSQSPRYKVTKRGQDVALRCDPISGHVSLYWYRQALGQGPEFLTYFNYEAQQDKSGLPNDRFSAERPEGSISTLTIQRTEQRDSAMYRCASSLKDQRGSTDTQYFGPGTRLTVL.

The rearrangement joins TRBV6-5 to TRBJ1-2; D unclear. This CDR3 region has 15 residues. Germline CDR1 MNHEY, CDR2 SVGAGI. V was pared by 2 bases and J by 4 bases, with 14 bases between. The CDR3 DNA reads TGTGCCAGCAGTTACGGGCGGATAGAATCCTATGGCTACACCTTC. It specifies CASSYGRIESYGYTF.